This TCR beta chain was sequenced for a study of technical replicates of blood from a handful of donors. In its sample, this clone was seen a few times. Some clones are missing from TCRdb's copy, which holds only in-frame ones; the method was immunoSEQ multiplex PCR. The sample yields approximately 53,000 clones, 90% to 96% seen once. V lost 3 bases and J 0 bases, leaving 14 bases between the germline ends. The CDR3 runs 16 residues. Germline CDR1 is LNHNV and CDR2 is YYDKDF (reference sequence). The chain carries TRBV15 and TRBJ1-2; D is unresolved. The source is a human donor in good health. The sample was T cells isolated from PBMCs. CDR3 protein: CATSSYVPTANYGYTF. The DNA of the CDR3 is TGTGCCACCAGCAGTTACGTCCCTACAGCTAACTATGGCTACACCTTC.